This is a list of T cell receptor beta chains from one sample in a study of blood T cell repertoires in COVID-19. Clones were read by immunoSEQ multiplex PCR, and TCRdb kept only the in-frame ones, dropping some. The table has roughly 310,000 clones, approximately 91% seen once. The sample taken for sequencing was PBMCs or T cells enriched from blood (not recorded which). The receptors come from a woman in her forties who had recovered from COVID-19. Both conserved end residues are part of each CDR3. A D gene is named only where the DNA matches it firmly. Rows give clone size only sometimes, using once, few, many, or a class for an expanded clone.

>NA|TRBV19|TRBJ2-1|TRBD2
CASSIGRRTQRGFYNEQFF
TGTGCCAGTAGTATAGGGCGGCGGACGCAGCGGGGCTTCTACAATGAGCAGTTCTTC
>NA|TRBV19|TRBJ1-5|NA
CASSQVRGSNQPQHF
TGTGCCAGTAGTCAGGTGCGGGGTAGCAATCAGCCCCAGCATTTT
>NA|TRBV30|TRBJ2-2|NA
CAWRQGSTGELFF
TGTGCCTGGAGGCAGGGAAGCACCGGGGAGCTGTTTTTT
>NA|TRBV11-2|TRBJ1-1|NA
CASSPLLAEAFF
TGTGCCAGCAGCCCCCTTCTCGCTGAAGCTTTCTTT
>few|TRBV7-7|TRBJ2-1|TRBD2
CASSPHAGGPSREQFF
TGTGCTAGCAGCCCCCATGCGGGAGGGCCGTCAAGGGAGCAGTTCTTC
>NA|TRBV29-1|TRBJ2-5|NA
CSAGAGETQYF
TGCAGCGCGGGGGCAGGAGAGACCCAGTACTTC
>NA|TRBV7-2|TRBJ1-5|NA
CASSSTGGNQPQHF
TGTGCCAGCAGCTCCACGGGGGGCAATCAGCCCCAGCATTTT
>NA|TRBV30|TRBJ1-6|NA
CAWSPRPIYQGNSPLHF
TGTGCCTGGAGTCCCCGACCTATATACCAGGGAAATTCACCCCTCCACTTT
>NA|TRBV5-1|TRBJ2-5|NA
CASSLGGRGYQETQYF
TGCGCCAGCAGCTTGGGGGGAAGGGGGTACCAAGAGACCCAGTACTTC
>NA|TRBV5-4|TRBJ1-4|TRBD1
CASSLAGQEGEKLFF
TGTGCCAGCAGCTTGGCGGGACAGGAAGGTGAAAAACTGTTTTTT
>NA|TRBV15|TRBJ1-5|TRBD1
CATSSTGDYQPQHF
TGTGCCACCAGCAGCACAGGGGACTATCAGCCCCAGCATTTT